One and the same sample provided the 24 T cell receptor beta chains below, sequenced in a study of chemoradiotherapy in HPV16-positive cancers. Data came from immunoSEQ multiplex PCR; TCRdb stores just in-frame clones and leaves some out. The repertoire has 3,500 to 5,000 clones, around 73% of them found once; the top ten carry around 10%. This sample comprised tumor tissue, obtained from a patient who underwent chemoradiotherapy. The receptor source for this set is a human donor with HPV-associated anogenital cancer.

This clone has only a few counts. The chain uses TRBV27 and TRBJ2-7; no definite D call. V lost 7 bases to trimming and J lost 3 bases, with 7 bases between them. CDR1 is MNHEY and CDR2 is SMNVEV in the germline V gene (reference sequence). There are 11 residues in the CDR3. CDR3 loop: CASNAGYEQYF. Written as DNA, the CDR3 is TGTGCCAGCAACGCCGGCTACGAGCAGTACTTC.

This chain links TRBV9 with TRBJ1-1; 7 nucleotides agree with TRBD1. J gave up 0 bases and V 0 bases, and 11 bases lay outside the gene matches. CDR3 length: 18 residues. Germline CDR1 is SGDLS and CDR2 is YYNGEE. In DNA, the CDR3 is TGTGCCAGCAGCGTAGGAGCACAGGGGACCTTTCTGAACACTGAAGCTTTCTTT. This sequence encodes CASSVGAQGTFLNTEAFF.

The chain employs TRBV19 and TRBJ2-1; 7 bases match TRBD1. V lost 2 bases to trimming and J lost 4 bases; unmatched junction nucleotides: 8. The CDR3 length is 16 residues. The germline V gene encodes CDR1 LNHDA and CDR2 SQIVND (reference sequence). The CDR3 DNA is TGTGCCAGTAGTATAACAGGGACAGAACTTTACAATGAGCAGTTCTTC. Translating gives CASSITGTELYNEQFF.

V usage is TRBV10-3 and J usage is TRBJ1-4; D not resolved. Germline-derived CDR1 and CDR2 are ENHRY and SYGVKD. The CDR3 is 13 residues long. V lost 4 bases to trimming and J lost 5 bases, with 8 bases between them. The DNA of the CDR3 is TGTGCCATCAGTGGCGTCGAAAATGAAAAACTGTTTTTT. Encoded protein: CAISGVENEKLFF.

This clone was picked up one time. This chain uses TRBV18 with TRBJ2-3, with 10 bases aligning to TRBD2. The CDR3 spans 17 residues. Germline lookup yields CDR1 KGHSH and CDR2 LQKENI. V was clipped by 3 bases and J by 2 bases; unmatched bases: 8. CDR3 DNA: TGTGCCAGCTCACCCCGCGCTAGCGGGGGTCCCACAGATACGCAGTATTTT. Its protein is CASSPRASGGPTDTQYF.

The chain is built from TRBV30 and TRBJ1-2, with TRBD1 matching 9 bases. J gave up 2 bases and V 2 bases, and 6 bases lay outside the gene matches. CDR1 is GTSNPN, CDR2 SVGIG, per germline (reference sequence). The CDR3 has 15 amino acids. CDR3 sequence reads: CAWSRGQGVNYGYTF. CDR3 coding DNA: TGTGCCTGGAGTCGGGGACAGGGTGTCAACTATGGCTACACCTTC.

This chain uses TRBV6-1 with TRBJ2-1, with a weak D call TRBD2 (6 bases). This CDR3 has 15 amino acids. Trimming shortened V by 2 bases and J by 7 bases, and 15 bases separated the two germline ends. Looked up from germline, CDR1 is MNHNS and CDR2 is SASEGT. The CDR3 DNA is TGTGCCAGCAGTGAAAGGAGGGCAGGGAGAAATGAGCAGTTCTTC. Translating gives CASSERRAGRNEQFF.

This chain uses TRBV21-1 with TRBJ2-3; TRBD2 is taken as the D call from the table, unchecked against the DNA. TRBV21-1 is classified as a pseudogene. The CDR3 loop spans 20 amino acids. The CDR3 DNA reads TGTGCCAGCAGCAAGGGGACTAGCGGGAGATCCGTTAGCAGCACAGATACGCAGTATTTT. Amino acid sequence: CASSKGTSGRSVSSTDTQYF.

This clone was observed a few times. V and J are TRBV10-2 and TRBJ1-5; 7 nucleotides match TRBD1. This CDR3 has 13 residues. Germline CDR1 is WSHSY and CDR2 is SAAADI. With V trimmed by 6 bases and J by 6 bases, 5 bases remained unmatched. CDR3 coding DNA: TGCGCCAGCAGCACTGGACAGGCTCAGCCCCAGCATTTT. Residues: CASSTGQAQPQHF.

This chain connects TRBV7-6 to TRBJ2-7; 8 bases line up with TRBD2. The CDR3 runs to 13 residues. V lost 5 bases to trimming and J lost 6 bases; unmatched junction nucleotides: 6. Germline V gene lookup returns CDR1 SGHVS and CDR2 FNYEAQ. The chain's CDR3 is CASSLGTRAEQYF. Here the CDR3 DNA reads TGTGCCAGCAGCCTGGGGACTAGAGCCGAGCAGTACTTC.

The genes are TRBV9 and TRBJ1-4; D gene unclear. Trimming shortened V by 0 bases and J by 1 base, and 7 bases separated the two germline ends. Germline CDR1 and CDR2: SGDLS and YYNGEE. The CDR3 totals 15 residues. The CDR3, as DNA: TGTGCCAGCAGCGTAGGGGCGGGAACTAATGAAAAACTGTTTTTT. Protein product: CASSVGAGTNEKLFF.

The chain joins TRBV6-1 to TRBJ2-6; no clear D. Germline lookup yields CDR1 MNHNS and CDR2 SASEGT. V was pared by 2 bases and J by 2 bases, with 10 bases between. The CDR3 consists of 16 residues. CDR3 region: CASSELSIAGANVLTF. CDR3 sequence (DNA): TGTGCCAGCAGTGAATTATCGATTGCTGGGGCCAACGTCCTGACTTTC.

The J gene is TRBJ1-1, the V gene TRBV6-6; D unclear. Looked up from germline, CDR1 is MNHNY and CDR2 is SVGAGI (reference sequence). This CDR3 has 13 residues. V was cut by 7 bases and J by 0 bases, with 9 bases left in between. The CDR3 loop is CASTLTLNTEAFF. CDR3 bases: TGTGCCAGCACTTTGACATTGAACACTGAAGCTTTCTTT.

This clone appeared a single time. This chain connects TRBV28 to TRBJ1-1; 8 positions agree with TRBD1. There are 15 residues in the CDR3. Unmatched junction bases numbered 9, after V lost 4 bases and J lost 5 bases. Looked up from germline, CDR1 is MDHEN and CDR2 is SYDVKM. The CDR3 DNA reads TGTGCCAGCAGTTCGCAGGGGGCCAGGGAAACTGAAGCTTTCTTT. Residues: CASSSQGARETEAFF.

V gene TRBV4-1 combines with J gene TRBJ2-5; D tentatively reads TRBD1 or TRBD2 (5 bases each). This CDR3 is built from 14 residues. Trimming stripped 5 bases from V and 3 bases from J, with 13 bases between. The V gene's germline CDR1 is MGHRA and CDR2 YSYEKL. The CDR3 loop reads CASSSREGKETQYF. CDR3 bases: TGCGCCAGCAGCTCGCGAGAGGGGAAAGAGACCCAGTACTTC.

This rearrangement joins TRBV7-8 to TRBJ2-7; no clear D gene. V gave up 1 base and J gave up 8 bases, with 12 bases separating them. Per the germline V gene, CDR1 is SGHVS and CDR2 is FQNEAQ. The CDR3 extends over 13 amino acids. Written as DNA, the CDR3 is TGTGCCAGCAGCTTAGTGCGAGACTCCCAGCAGTACTTC. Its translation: CASSLVRDSQQYF.

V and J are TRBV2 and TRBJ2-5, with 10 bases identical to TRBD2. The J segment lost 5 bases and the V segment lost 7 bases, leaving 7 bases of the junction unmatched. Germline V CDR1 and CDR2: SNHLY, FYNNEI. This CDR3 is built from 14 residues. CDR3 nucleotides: TGTGCCAGCATCTCCCAGCGGGGGGGGGAGACCCAGTACTTC. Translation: CASISQRGGETQYF.

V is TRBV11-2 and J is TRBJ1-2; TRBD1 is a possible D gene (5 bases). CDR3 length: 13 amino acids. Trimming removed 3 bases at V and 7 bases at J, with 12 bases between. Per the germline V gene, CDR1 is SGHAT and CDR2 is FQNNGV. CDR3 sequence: CASSFSGLLGYTF. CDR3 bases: TGTGCCAGCAGCTTTTCAGGGCTCCTTGGCTACACCTTC. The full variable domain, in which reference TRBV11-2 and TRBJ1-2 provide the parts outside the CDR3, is EAGVAQSPRYKIIEKRQSVAFWCNPISGHATLYWYQQILGQGPKLLIQFQNNGVVDDSQLPKDRFSAERLKGVDSTLKIQPAKLEDSAVYLCASSFSGLLGYTFGSGTRLTVV.

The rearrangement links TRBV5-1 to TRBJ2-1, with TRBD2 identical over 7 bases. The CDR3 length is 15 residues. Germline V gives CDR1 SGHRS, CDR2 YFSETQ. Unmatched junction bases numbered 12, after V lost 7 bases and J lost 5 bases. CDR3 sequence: CASRLWGEGHNEQFF. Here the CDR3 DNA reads TGCGCCAGCCGCCTTTGGGGGGAGGGCCACAATGAGCAGTTCTTC.

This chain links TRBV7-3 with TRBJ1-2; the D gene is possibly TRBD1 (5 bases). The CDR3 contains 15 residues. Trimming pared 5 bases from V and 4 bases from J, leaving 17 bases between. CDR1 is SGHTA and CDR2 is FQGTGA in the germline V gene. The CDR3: CASSLTTDRVYGYTF. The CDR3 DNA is TGTGCCAGCAGCCTCACGACAGACCGAGTCTATGGCTACACCTTC.

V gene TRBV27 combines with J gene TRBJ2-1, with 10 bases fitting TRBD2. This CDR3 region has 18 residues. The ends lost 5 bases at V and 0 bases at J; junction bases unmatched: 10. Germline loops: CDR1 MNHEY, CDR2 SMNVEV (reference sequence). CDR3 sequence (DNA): TGTGCCAGCAGTACCCCTAGCGGGAGTTCAAGCTCCTACAATGAGCAGTTCTTC. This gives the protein CASSTPSGSSSSYNEQFF.

This chain's CDR3 is CASSYTSTGLWNEQFF. The CDR3, as DNA: TGTGCCAGCAGTTACACGTCGACAGGGCTTTGGAATGAGCAGTTCTTC. The rearrangement joins TRBV6-5 to TRBJ2-1; TRBD1 matches 7 bases. The V gene's germline CDR1 is MNHEY and CDR2 SVGAGI. V shed 2 bases and J 7 bases; nucleotides not matched to a gene: 11. The CDR3 extends over 16 amino acids.

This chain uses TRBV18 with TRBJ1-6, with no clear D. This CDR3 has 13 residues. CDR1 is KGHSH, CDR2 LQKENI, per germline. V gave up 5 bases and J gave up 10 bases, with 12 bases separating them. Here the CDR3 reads CASSREPGSPLHF. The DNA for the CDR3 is TGTGCCAGCTCAAGAGAACCAGGATCACCCCTCCACTTT.

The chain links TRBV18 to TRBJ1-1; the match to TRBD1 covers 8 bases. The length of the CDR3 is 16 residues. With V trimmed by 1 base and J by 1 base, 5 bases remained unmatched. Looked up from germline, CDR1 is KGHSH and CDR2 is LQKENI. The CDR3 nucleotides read TGTGCCAGCTCACCACGAGGACAGGGATCGAACACTGAAGCTTTCTTT. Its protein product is CASSPRGQGSNTEAFF.